The sequence of this T cell receptor (beta chain) was determined in a study of cytomegalovirus exposure and HLA in healthy donors. Germline CDR1 LGHNA, CDR2 YNFKEQ. This CDR3 contains 13 residues. V was shortened by 0 bases and J by 16 bases, with 16 bases between the two germline ends. This clone was observed a few times. The PCR had 60 Vbeta and 13 Jbeta primers. Sequenced by immunoSEQ multiplex PCR; TCRdb stores in-frame clones only, minus some. In the table there are some 130,000 clones, about 66% of which are singletons. The sequence was obtained from a young man in good health and CMV-seropositive. The rearrangement links TRBV4-2 to TRBJ1-3, with D unresolved. Sequencing used PBMCs. The CDR3 DNA sequence: TGTGCCAGCAGCCAAGATGCGTGGACTGAGATGTATTTT. The encoded protein is CASSQDAWTEMYF.